This T cell receptor beta chain came from a study of T cell changes during pregnancy in multiple sclerosis (dated by TCRdb to the late 2010s). For context, the study as a whole: The study examined how the T cell repertoire changed over the course of pregnancy in women with multiple sclerosis.

Libraries were prepared through the immunoSEQ multiplex PCR assay. TCRdb carries this immuneACCESS record with in-frame sequences only. Its versions omit some clonotypes, under half of them owing to an unresolved V gene in the studies checked, with the rest unexplained. The sample table contains 58,000 or so clones; only one count was recorded for approximately 90% of them. The ten biggest clones cover under 2% of the sample. On this clone itself: Its antigen is unknown. Per-base qualities were not stored, and no clone one base away is much larger.

The sample here was peripheral blood, taken after pregnancy. The source is a female donor with multiple sclerosis, enrolled in a pregnancy study.

The CDR3 has the sequence CASSLNDSRSLLNTEAFF. Read as DNA, the sequence is TGTGCCAGCAGCTTAAATGACTCACGCAGCCTTTTGAACACTGAAGCTTTCTTT. The V gene is TRBV7-3 and the J gene is TRBJ1-1; the D segment cannot be called with confidence. Counted from cysteine to phenylalanine, this CDR3 has 18 amino acids. The only DNA kept is the CDR3, 54 bases in frame from the first base. The junction shows trimming of 1 base on V and 0 bases on J, plus 18 bases between the germline ends. The germline V gene yields SGHTA for CDR1 and FQGTGA for CDR2. Where the CDR3 stops, the reference TRBV7-3 and TRBJ1-1 genes take over; the full variable domain is GAGVSQTPSNKVTEKGKYVELRCDPISGHTALYWYRQSLGQGPEFLIYFQGTGAADDSGLPNDRFFAVRPEGSVSTLKIQRTERGDSAVYLCASSLNDSRSLLNTEAFFGQGTRLTVV.